Reported below is one TCR beta chain. Antigen specificity is unknown. The data were taken from a study of regulatory T cells in long-lasting Graves disease. Germline CDR1 MNHEY, CDR2 SMNVEV (reference sequence). This CDR3 has 14 residues. Trimming shortened V by 5 bases and J by 2 bases, and 11 bases separated the two germline ends. Study-wide results and caveats: The sample size was small, and this may have reduced accuracy. Newly diagnosed patients shared 750 to 1,000 public clonotypes; persistent patients shared under 3,000.

The sample's time point: newly diagnosed GD, antithyroid drugs for less than 3 months. There was RNA extracted from PBMCs, and the TCR library was made from it. Arm-PCR with iRepertoire HTBI primers amplified the CDR3 regions for these TCR beta libraries. TCRdb reprocessed the multiplex PCR reads via MiXCR and lists one record per CDR3 protein. The sample includes a few hundred thousand distinct CDR3 sequences, around an eighth seen only once; the top ten take 10%. The same sample was also used in a study of T cells in Graves' hyperthyroidism and ophthalmopathy. That source reports: An absence of ophthalmopathy progression within 18 months meant stable Graves' hyperthyroidism. The HTBI set primed first-round TCR CDR3 RT-PCR.

This receptor was obtained from a man aged 25 to 40 with Graves disease. This chain uses TRBV27 with TRBJ2-3; tentative D call: TRBD2 (6 bases). The starting material was peripheral blood mononuclear cells (PBMCs), obtained at new diagnosis, from a patient treated with antithyroid drugs. The DNA of the CDR3 is TGTGCCAGCAGTAATTCGGGACTCACAGATACGCAGTATTTT. Residues: CASSNSGLTDTQYF.